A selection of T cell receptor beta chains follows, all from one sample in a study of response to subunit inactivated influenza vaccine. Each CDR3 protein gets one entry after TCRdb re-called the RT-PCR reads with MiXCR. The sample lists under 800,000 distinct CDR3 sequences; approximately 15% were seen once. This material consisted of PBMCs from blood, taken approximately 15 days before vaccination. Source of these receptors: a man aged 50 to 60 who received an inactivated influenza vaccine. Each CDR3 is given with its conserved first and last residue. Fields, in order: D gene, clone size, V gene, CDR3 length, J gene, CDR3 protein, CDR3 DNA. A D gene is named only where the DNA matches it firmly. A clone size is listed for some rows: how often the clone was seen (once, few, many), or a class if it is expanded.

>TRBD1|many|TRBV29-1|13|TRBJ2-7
CSVDVRGTYEQYF
TGCAGCGTTGATGTCAGGGGGACCTACGAGCAGTACTTC
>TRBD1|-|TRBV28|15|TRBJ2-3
CASTLDRAITDTQYF
TGTGCCAGCACCTTGGACAGGGCCATCACAGATACGCAGTATTTT
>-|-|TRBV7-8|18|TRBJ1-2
CASSLASVVRGSNYGYTF
TGTGCCAGCAGCTTAGCCTCAGTTGTGAGAGGATCCAACTATGGCTACACCTTC
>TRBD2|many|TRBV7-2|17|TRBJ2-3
CASSQGLAGARTDTQYF
TGTGCCAGCAGCCAGGGGCTAGCGGGGGCCCGCACAGATACGCAGTATTTT
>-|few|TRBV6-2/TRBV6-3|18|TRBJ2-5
CASSPPPSWGGPQETQYF
TGTGCCAGCAGTCCACCACCTTCGTGGGGGGGCCCTCAAGAGACCCAGTACTTC
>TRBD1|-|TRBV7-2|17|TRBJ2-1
CASSLGQGRGSYNEQCF
TGTGCCAGCAGCTTAGGACAGGGTCGAGGGTCCTACAATGAGCAGTGCTTC
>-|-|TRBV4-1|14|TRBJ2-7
CASSQDPPHYEQYF
TGCGCCAGCAGCCAAGACCCCCCTCACTACGAGCAGTACTTC
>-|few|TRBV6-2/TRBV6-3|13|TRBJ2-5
CASRPRTEETQYF
TGTGCCAGCAGACCTCGGACGGAAGAGACCCAGTACTTC
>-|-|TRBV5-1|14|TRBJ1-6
CASSLEASGSPLHF
TGCGCCAGCAGCTTGGAGGCATCAGGTAGTCCCCTCCACTTT
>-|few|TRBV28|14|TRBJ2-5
CASSLYNVQETQYF
TGTGCCAGCAGTTTATACAACGTGCAAGAGACCCAGTACTTC
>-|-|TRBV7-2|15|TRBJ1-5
CASSLKAGRDQPQHF
TGTGCCAGCAGCTTAAAGGCTGGGCGCGATCAGCCCCAGCATTTT
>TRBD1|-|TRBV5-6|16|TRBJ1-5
CASSLATGTGNQPQHF
TGTGCCAGCAGCTTGGCAACCGGGACAGGCAATCAGCCCCAGCATTTT
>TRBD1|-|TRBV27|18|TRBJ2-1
CASSLSGGLQGAYNEQFF
TGTGCCAGCAGTTTATCAGGGGGCCTACAGGGGGCTTACAATGAGCAGTTCTTC
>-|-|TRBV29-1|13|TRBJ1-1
CSVDSVLNTEAFF
TGCAGCGTTGATTCAGTCCTGAACACTGAAGCTTTCTTT
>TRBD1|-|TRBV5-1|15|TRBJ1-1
CASSSGTGSNTEAFF
TGCGCCAGCAGCTCGGGGACAGGGTCGAACACTGAAGCTTTCTTT
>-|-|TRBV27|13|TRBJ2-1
CASSFVLGDEQFF
TGTGCCAGCAGTTTCGTTCTTGGCGATGAGCAGTTCTTC
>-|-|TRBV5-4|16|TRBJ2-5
CASSSAAGRDQETQYF
TGTGCCAGCAGCTCAGCCGCAGGCAGGGACCAAGAGACCCAGTACTTC
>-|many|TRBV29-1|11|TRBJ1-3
CSVQQGNTIYF
TGCAGCGTCCAACAGGGAAACACCATATATTTT
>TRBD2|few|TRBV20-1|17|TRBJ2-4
CSAAGLAVPLAKNIQYF
TGCAGTGCTGCGGGACTAGCGGTACCTCTAGCCAAAAACATTCAGTACTTC
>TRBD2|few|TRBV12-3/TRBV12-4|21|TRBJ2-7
CASSFGRGLAGRLGSSYEQYF
TGTGCCAGCAGTTTTGGTAGGGGACTAGCGGGAAGACTAGGATCCAGCTACGAGCAGTACTTC
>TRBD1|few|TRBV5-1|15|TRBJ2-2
CASSRQGLSTGELFF
TGCGCCAGCAGCCGACAGGGTTTGAGCACCGGGGAGCTGTTTTTT
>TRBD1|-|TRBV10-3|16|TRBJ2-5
CAISGYNRGVIETQYF
TGTGCCATCAGCGGGTATAACAGGGGAGTAATAGAGACCCAGTACTTC
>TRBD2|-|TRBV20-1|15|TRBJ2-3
CSPKRSGGAPDTQYF
TGCAGTCCTAAACGGAGCGGGGGGGCCCCAGATACGCAGTATTTT
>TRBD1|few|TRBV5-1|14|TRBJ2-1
CASSRGQGSNEQFF
TGCGCCAGCAGCCGCGGACAGGGTAGTAATGAGCAGTTCTTC
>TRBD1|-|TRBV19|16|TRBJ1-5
CASRDRAGDSNQPQHF
TGTGCCAGTAGGGACAGGGCTGGGGACAGCAATCAGCCCCAGCATTTT
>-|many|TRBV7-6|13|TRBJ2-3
CASSLAVTDTQYF
TGTGCCAGCAGCTTAGCGGTAACAGATACGCAGTATTTT
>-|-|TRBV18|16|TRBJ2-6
CASSPLLLSGANVLTF
TGTGCCAGCTCACCACTTCTCCTCAGTGGGGCCAACGTCCTGACTTTC
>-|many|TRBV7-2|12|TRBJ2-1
CASSFTYNEQFF
TGTGCCAGCAGCTTCACATACAATGAGCAGTTCTTC
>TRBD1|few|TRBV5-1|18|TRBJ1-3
CASSPMSTGTSSGNTIYF
TGCGCCAGCAGCCCAATGTCGACAGGGACAAGCTCTGGAAACACCATATATTTT
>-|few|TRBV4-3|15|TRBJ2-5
CASSRKGAGRETQYF
TGCGCCAGCAGCCGTAAAGGGGCGGGACGGGAGACCCAGTACTTC
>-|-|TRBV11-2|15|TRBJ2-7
CASSLQPVLSYEQYF
TGTGCCAGCAGCTTACAGCCTGTACTCTCCTACGAGCAGTACTTC
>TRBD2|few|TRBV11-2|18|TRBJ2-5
CASSSLTLAGGPRETQYF
TGTGCCAGCAGCTCGCTAACCTTAGCGGGGGGGCCGCGAGAGACCCAGTACTTC
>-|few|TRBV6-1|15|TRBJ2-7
CASSHGLPGSYEQYF
TGTGCCAGCAGCCACGGACTTCCCGGGTCCTACGAGCAGTACTTC
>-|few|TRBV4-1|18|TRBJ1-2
CASSLRQTTGLANYGYTF
TGCGCCAGCAGCCTACGGCAAACAACAGGGTTAGCTAACTATGGCTACACCTTC
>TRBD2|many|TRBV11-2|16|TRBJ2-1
CASSLGAGGSYNEQFF
TGTGCCAGCAGCTTAGGAGCGGGGGGATCCTACAATGAGCAGTTCTTC
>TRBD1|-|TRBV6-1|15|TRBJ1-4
CASSERTGANEKLFF
TGTGCCAGCAGTGAGCGGACAGGCGCCAATGAAAAACTGTTTTTT
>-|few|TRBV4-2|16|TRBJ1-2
CASSQDEGSKNYGYTF
TGTGCCAGCAGCCAAGACGAGGGATCAAAAAACTATGGCTACACCTTC
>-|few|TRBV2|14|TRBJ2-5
CASGPGGDRETQYF
TGTGCCAGCGGACCTGGTGGGGATCGGGAGACCCAGTACTTC
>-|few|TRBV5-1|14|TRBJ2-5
CASSRTNKVETQYF
TGCGCCAGCAGCAGAACAAATAAAGTAGAGACCCAGTACTTC
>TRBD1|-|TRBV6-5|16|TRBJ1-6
CASSSPGQGYNSPLHF
TGTGCCAGCAGTTCCCCCGGACAGGGTTATAATTCACCCCTCCACTTT
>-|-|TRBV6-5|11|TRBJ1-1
CASSQRTEAFF
TGTGCCAGCAGTCAAAGGACTGAAGCTTTCTTT
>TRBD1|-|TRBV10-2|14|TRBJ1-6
CASQEGTGNSPLHF
TGCGCCAGTCAAGAGGGGACAGGGAATTCACCCCTCCACTTT
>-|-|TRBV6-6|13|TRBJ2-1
CASMGAPYNEQFF
TGTGCCAGCATGGGGGCACCCTACAATGAGCAGTTCTTC
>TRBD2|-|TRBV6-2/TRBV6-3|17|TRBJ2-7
CASSYSNLAGDSYEQYF
TGTGCCAGCAGTTACTCGAACCTAGCGGGCGACTCCTACGAGCAGTACTTC
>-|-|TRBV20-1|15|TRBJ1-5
CSARDLSTVGQPQHF
TGCAGTGCTAGAGATCTAAGCACAGTTGGTCAGCCCCAGCATTTT
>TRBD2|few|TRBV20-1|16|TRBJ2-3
CSATASGTSSTDTQYF
TGCAGTGCTACGGCTAGCGGGACCTCTAGCACAGATACGCAGTATTTT
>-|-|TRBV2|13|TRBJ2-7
CASSFTQSYEQYF
TGTGCCAGCAGTTTCACTCAGAGCTACGAGCAGTACTTC
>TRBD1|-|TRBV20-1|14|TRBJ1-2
CSATGQGQIYGYTF
TGCAGTGCTACAGGACAGGGGCAGATCTATGGCTACACCTTC
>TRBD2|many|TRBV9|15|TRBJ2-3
CASSPSSGIADTQYF
TGTGCCAGCAGCCCATCTAGCGGGATCGCAGATACGCAGTATTTT
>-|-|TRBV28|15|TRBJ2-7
CASRGGDRHSYEQYF
TGTGCCAGCCGTGGGGGGGACAGGCACTCCTACGAGCAGTACTTC
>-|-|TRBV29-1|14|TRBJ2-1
CSVVGRGSYNEQFF
TGCAGCGTTGTAGGGCGGGGCTCCTACAATGAGCAGTTCTTC
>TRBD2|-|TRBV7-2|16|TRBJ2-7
CASSLALAGAAYEQYF
TGTGCCAGCAGCTTAGCACTAGCGGGGGCCGCCTACGAGCAGTACTTC
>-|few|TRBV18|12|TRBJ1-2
CASSDRSYGYTF
TGTGCCAGCTCAGACAGGTCCTATGGCTACACCTTC